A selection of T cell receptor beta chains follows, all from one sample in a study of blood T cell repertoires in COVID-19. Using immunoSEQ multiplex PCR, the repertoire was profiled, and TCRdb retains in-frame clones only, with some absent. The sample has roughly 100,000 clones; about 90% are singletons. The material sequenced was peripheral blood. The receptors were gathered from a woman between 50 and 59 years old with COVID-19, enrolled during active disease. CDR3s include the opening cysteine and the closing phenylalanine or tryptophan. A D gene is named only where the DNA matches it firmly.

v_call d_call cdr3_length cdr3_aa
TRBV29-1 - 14 CSVTPGQAYYGYTF
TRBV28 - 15 CASSTDWRGNTEAFF
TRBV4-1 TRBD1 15 CASSQGTGTNEKLFF
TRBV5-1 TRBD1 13 CASETGSRETQYF
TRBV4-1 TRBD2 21 CASSQDRMGLAGVTPYNEQFF
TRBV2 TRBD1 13 CASKGQGDQPQHF
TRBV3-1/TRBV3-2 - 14 CASSHQTGWETQYF
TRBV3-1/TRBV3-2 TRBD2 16 CASSQDAAGPVGEQYF
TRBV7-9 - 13 CASSTDIAYEQYF
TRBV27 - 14 CASSFWEGAGEAFF
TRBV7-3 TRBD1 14 CASSQGQGPYEQYF
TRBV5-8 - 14 CASSLEEGSTEAFF
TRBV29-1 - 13 CSVVGGVNTEAFF
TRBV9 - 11 CASGYGDLEFF
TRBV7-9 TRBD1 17 CASSLRGQGTNSDTQYF
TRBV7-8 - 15 CASSLARVGPGELFF
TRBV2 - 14 CATQKGHSTDTQYF
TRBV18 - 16 CASSPSTGSSSYEQYF
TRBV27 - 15 CASSLLRGEGETQYF
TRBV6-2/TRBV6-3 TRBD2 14 CASSLSGGYNEQFF
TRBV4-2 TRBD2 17 CASSHLPGLAGEETQYF
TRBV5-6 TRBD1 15 CASSKQGLGDTEAFF
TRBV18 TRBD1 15 CASSPQGATQETQYF
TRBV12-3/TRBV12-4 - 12 CASSRERWEQFF
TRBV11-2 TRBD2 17 CASSSRGLAGGLDTQYF
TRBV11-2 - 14 CASSLGSSGDTQYF
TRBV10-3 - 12 CAISDSGGELFF
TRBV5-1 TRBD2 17 CASSIRTSGGAAGELFF
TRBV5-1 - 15 CASSLVSGLTDTQYF
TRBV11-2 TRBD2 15 CASSPAGGVTDTQYF
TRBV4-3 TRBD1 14 CASSLSTGSTEAFF
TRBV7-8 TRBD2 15 CASSPQLAGGRTQYF
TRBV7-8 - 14 CASSMGQRVGELFF
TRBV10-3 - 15 CAISESTGLGEKLFF
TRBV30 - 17 CAWSKPRGGDSNQPQHF
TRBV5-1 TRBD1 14 CASSSGQGRAPLHF